This T cell receptor (beta chain) was found in a study of blood T cell repertoires in COVID-19. Study-wide context: Researchers got acute and convalescent COVID-19 samples from the United States, Italy and Spain. PBMCs, B-cell-depleted T cells, or T cells provided the cDNA or gDNA that made up the material.

Trimming stripped 4 bases from V and 0 bases from J, with 12 bases between. In germline, CDR1 is SGHTA, CDR2 FQGNSA. This CDR3 comprises 15 residues. In the source study's methods: Nucleated cell counts were estimated from reference gene primer amplification. Repertoires were generated with immunoSEQ multiplex PCR, while TCRdb's copy carries only in-frame clones and drops some. Clonal size and the V and J genes are those of that table, whereas D and trimming came from the DNA. This repertoire shows some 170,000 clones, around 84% found once; its top ten account for approximately 19%. What was sequenced was peripheral blood. The clonotype originates from a woman of 80 years or more with acute or convalescent COVID-19. The V and J genes are TRBV7-2 and TRBJ1-2, with a possible D match to TRBD1 (5 bases). CDR3 DNA: TGTGCCAGCAGCTACGACAGTGGACCTAACTATGGCTACACCTTC. This translates into CASSYDSGPNYGYTF.